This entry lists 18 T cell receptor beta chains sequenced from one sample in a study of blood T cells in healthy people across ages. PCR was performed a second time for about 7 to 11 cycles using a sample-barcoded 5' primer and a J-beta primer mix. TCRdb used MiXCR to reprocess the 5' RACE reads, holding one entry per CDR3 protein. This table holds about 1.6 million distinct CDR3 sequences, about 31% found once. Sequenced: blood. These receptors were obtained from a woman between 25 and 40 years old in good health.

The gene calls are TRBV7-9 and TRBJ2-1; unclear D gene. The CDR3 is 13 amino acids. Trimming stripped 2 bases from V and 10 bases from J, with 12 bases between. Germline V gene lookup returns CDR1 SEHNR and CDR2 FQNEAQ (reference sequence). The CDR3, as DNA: TGTGCCAGCAGCTTATTGTCGTTGGGGGAGCAGTTCTTC. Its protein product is CASSLLSLGEQFF.

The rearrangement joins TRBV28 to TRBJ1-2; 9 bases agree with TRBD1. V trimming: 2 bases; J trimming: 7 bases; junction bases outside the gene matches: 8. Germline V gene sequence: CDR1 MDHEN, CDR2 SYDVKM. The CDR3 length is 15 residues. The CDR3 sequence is CASSLQQGAESGYTF. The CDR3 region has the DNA TGTGCCAGCAGTTTACAACAGGGGGCGGAAAGTGGCTACACCTTC.

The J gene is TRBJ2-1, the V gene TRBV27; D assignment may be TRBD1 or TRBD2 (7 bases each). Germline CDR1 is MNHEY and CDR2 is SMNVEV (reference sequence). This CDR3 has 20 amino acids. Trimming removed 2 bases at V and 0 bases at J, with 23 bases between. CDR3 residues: CASSLRRSGGGHRSYNEQFF. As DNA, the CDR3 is TGTGCCAGCAGTTTAAGGCGGTCAGGGGGAGGGCATCGCTCCTACAATGAGCAGTTCTTC.

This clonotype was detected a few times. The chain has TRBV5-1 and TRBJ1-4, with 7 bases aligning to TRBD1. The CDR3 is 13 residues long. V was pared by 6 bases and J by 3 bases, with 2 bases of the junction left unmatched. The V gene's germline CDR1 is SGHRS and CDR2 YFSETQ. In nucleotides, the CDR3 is TGCGCCAGCACAGGGGGGTCTAATGAAAAACTGTTTTTT. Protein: CASTGGSNEKLFF.

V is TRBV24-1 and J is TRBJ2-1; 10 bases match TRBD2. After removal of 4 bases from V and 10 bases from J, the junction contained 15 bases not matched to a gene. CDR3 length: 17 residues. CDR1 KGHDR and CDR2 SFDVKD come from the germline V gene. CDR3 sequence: CATSETHGASGSSEQFF. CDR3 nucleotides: TGTGCCACCAGTGAGACCCACGGGGCTAGCGGGAGCTCCGAGCAGTTCTTC.

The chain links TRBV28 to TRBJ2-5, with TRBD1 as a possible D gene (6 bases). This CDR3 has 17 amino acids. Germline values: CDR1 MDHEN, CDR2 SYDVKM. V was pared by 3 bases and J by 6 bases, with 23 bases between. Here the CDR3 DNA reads TGTGCCAGCAGTTTGCACACTACAGGGCCCCCGAGGAAGACCCAGTACTTC. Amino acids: CASSLHTTGPPRKTQYF.

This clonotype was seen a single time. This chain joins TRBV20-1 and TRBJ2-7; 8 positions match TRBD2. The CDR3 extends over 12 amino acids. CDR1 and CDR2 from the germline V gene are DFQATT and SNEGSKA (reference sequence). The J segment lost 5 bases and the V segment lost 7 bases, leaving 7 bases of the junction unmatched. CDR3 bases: TGCAGTGAGGGGACTAGTACCGACGAGCAGTACTTC. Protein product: CSEGTSTDEQYF.

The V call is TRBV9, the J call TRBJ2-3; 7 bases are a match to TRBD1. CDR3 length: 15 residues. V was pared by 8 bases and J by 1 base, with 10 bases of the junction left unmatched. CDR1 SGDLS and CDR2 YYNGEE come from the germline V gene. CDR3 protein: CASRPTGMGTDTQYF. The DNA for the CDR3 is TGTGCCAGTCGCCCGACAGGGATGGGCACAGATACGCAGTATTTT. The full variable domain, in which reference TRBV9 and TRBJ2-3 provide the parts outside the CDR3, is DSGVTQTPKHLITATGQRVTLRCSPRSGDLSVYWYQQSLDQGLQFLIQYYNGEERAKGNILERFSAQQFPDLHSELNLSSLELGDSALYFCASRPTGMGTDTQYFGPGTRLTVL.

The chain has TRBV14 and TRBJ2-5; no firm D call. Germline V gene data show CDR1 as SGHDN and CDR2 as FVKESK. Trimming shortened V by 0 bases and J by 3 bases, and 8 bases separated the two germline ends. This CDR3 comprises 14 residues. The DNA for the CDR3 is TGTGCCAGCAGCCAAGATAGGAACGAAGAGACCCAGTACTTC. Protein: CASSQDRNEETQYF.

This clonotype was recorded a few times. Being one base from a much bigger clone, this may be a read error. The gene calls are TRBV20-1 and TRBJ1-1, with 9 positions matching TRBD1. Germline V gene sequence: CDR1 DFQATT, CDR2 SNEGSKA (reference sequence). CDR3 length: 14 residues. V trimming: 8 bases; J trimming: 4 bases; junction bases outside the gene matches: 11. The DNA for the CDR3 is TGCAGTACGTACCGGGACAGGGTCTTCACTGAAGCTTTCTTT. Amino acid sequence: CSTYRDRVFTEAFF.

DNA for the CDR3: TGCGCCAGCAGCTTGGTGGGCTCTGGGCGGACCTACACAGATACGCAGTATTTT. Translation: CASSLVGSGRTYTDTQYF. The J gene is TRBJ2-3, the V gene TRBV5-1; D is unresolved. V was clipped by 0 bases and J by 2 bases, with 19 bases between them. The germline gives CDR1 SGHRS, CDR2 YFSETQ. This CDR3 is 18 amino acids long.

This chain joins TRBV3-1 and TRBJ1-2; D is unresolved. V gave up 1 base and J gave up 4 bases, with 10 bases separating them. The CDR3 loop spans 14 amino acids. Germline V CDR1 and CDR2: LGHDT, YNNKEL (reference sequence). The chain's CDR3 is CASSQGPGLYGYTF. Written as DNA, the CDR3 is TGTGCCAGCAGCCAAGGTCCGGGTCTCTATGGCTACACCTTC.

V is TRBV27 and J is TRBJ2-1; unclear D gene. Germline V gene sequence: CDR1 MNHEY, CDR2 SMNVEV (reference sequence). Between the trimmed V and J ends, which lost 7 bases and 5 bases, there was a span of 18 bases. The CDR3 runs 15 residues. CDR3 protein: CASTTGPGANNEQFF. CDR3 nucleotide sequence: TGTGCCAGCACTACTGGGCCAGGAGCAAACAATGAGCAGTTCTTC.

This CDR3 is CASSLLLAGLYNEQFF. CDR3 coding DNA: TGTGCCAGCAGTCTACTACTAGCGGGGCTGTACAATGAGCAGTTCTTC. This chain uses TRBV12-3 or TRBV12-4 with TRBJ2-1; 10 bases map to TRBD2. V trimming: 5 bases; J trimming: 4 bases; junction bases outside the gene matches: 8. This CDR3 is 16 amino acids long.

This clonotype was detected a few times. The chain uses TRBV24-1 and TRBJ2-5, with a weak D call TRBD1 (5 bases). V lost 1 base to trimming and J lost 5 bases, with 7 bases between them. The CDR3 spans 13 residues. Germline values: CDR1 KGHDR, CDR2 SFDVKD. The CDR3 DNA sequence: TGTGCCACCAGTGATTTAAAGGGGGAGACCCAGTACTTC. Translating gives CATSDLKGETQYF.

CDR3 coding DNA: TGCAGTGCCGATCTAGGTAGCACAGATACGCAGTATTTT. It yields the protein CSADLGSTDTQYF. V and J are TRBV20-1 and TRBJ2-3; no reliable D call. V dropped 6 bases and J dropped 0 bases, with 10 bases sitting between them. The V gene's germline CDR1 is DFQATT and CDR2 SNEGSKA (reference sequence). The CDR3 loop spans 13 amino acids.

The CDR3, as DNA: TGCAGCGTTGAGGGGACCGGGACAAACTACAATGAGCAGTTCTTC. It translates to CSVEGTGTNYNEQFF. This chain connects TRBV29-1 to TRBJ2-1, with D tentatively TRBD1 (6 bases). Trimming pared 3 bases from V and 3 bases from J, leaving 15 bases between. This CDR3 has 15 amino acids. Germline CDR1 reads SQVTM; CDR2 reads ANQGSEA.

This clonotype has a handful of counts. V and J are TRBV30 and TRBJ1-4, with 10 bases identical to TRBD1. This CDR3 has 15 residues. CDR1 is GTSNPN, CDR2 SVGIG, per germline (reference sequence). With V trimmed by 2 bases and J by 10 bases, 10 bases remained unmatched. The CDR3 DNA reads TGTGCCTGGAGTCCAGGGGGACAGGGGCTGGGAAAACTGTTTTTT. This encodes CAWSPGGQGLGKLFF.